Below, 16 T cell receptor beta chains from the same sample are listed, as sequenced in a study of early T cells in non-severe SARS-CoV-2 infection. TCRdb reanalysed the 5' RACE reads using MiXCR and keeps one entry per CDR3 protein. The data hold about 64,000 distinct CDR3 sequences, with 4.9% observed a single time. The sequenced material came from whole blood. Receptor source: an adult who was a healthcare worker with PCR-confirmed SARS-CoV-2 infection or an uninfected control (not recorded which).

At least ten counts were recorded for this clonotype. The V and J genes are TRBV4-3 and TRBJ1-2; the D gene is possibly TRBD1 (6 bases). Germline CDR1 and CDR2: LGHNA and YSLEER. The CDR3 is 18 amino acids. Trimming removed 1 base from V and 4 bases from J, with 22 bases in between. The CDR3 loop reads CASSQAPRGAPDSYGYTF. CDR3 nucleotide sequence: TGCGCCAGCAGCCAAGCCCCGCGGGGGGCGCCGGATAGCTATGGCTACACCTTC.

V is TRBV15 and J is TRBJ2-3, with a tentative D call TRBD1 (6 bases). Trimming pared 4 bases from V and 1 base from J, leaving 12 bases between. The CDR3 runs 15 residues. The germline V gene has CDR1 LNHNV and CDR2 YYDKDF (reference sequence). The CDR3 here is CATSTRGTGTDTQYF. The CDR3, as DNA: TGTGCCACCAGCACCAGGGGTACTGGCACAGATACGCAGTATTTT.

This clonotype appeared many times. The J gene is TRBJ1-1, the V gene TRBV5-5; D not certain. CDR3 length equals 16 residues. The ends were cut back, 3 bases at V and 5 bases at J, with 20 bases in the middle. Germline V lookup: CDR1 SGHKS, CDR2 YYEKEE (reference sequence). CDR3: CASSSILRRESTEAFF. CDR3 nucleotide sequence: TGTGCCAGCAGCTCTATTCTTCGCCGGGAGTCGACTGAAGCTTTCTTT.

This clonotype has at least ten counts. This chain connects TRBV7-2 to TRBJ1-2; 7 bases agree with TRBD1. Germline values: CDR1 SGHTA, CDR2 FQGNSA. With V trimmed by 2 bases and J by 3 bases, 12 bases remained unmatched. CDR3 length equals 17 residues. The CDR3: CASSLMGQPTADYGYTF. The CDR3 region has the DNA TGTGCCAGCAGCTTAATGGGACAGCCTACCGCAGACTATGGCTACACCTTC.

This clonotype was counted at least ten times. The gene calls are TRBV12-3 or TRBV12-4 and TRBJ1-5, with D perhaps matching TRBD1 (6 bases). V lost 5 bases to trimming and J lost 0 bases, with 23 bases between them. The CDR3 sequence is 19 residues long. The CDR3 region is CASSQRRDTSIYSNQPQHF. CDR3 DNA sequence: TGTGCCAGCAGTCAACGCCGGGACACGTCAATCTATAGCAATCAGCCCCAGCATTTT.

The J gene is TRBJ2-5, the V gene TRBV7-3, with a tentative D call TRBD1 (6 bases). The CDR3 is 15 amino acids. Germline V gene data show CDR1 as SGHTA and CDR2 as FQGTGA. Trimming pared 5 bases from V and 1 base from J, leaving 14 bases between. Written as DNA, the CDR3 is TGTGCCAGCAGCCCCCGGCCAGGGGCCCAAGAGACCCAGTACTTC. Translated: CASSPRPGAQETQYF.

This clonotype was observed a handful of times. The rearrangement links TRBV21-1 to TRBJ2-7; TRBD1 is taken as the D call from the table, unchecked against the DNA. TRBV21-1 is classified as a pseudogene. The CDR3 is 12 residues long. The CDR3 region has the DNA TGTGCCAGCAGCTGCCCCCCCTACGAGCAGTACTTC. Protein sequence: CASSCPPYEQYF.

CDR3 sequence reads: CATSDNSGGNTIYF. The CDR3 DNA reads TGTGCCACCAGCGATAACTCTGGTGGAAACACCATATATTTT. The chain has TRBV15 and TRBJ1-3; D ambiguous. V was shortened by 5 bases and J by 3 bases, with 11 bases between the two germline ends. Germline CDR1 and CDR2: LNHNV and YYDKDF (reference sequence). The length of the CDR3 is 14 residues.

This clonotype was seen at least ten times. CDR3 sequence (DNA): TGTGCCAGCAGCTTAGGAGGTCGGGGAGAAGAGACCCAGTACTTC. As protein: CASSLGGRGEETQYF. The chain is built from TRBV7-2 and TRBJ2-5; D may be TRBD2 (5 bases). CDR3 length equals 15 residues. Germline loops: CDR1 SGHTA, CDR2 FQGNSA. Trimming took off 1 base at V and 3 bases at J, with 12 bases between the two ends. Based on the CDR3 plus reference TRBV7-2 and TRBJ2-5, the full variable domain is GAGVSQSPSNKVTEKGKDVELRCDPISGHTALYWYRQSLGQGLEFLIYFQGNSAPDKSGLPSDRFSAERTGGSVSTLTIQRTQQEDSAVYLCASSLGGRGEETQYFGPGTRLLVL.

In this sample, this clonotype turned up many times. The chain is built from TRBV5-4 and TRBJ2-7; unclear D gene. CDR3 length equals 14 residues. Germline values: CDR1 SGHNT, CDR2 YYREEE (reference sequence). The germline V and J ends were trimmed by 2 bases and 4 bases, with 13 bases remaining between them. The CDR3 spells CASSFDLGLYEQYF. CDR3 nucleotide sequence: TGTGCCAGCAGCTTCGATCTGGGGTTGTACGAGCAGTACTTC.

This clonotype appeared many times. The rearrangement links TRBV20-1 to TRBJ2-7, with D perhaps TRBD1 (5 bases). Trimming removed 8 bases from V and 2 bases from J, with 7 bases in between. Germline V gene lookup returns CDR1 DFQATT and CDR2 SNEGSKA (reference sequence). The CDR3 length is 10 residues. The CDR3 DNA reads TGCAGTTTAGGGGCCTACGAGCAGTACTTC. Its translation is CSLGAYEQYF.

This clonotype was picked up many times. The gene calls are TRBV11-2 and TRBJ2-4; the D gene is possibly TRBD2 (6 bases). The CDR3 has 16 residues. Germline lookup yields CDR1 SGHAT and CDR2 FQNNGV. Trimming stripped 3 bases from V and 8 bases from J, with 20 bases between. The CDR3 is CASSFPLGSTRDIQYF. The DNA of the CDR3 is TGTGCCAGCAGCTTCCCCCTCGGGAGTACTCGGGACATTCAGTACTTC.

The chain links TRBV20-1 to TRBJ1-1, with TRBD1 as a possible D gene (5 bases). Looked up from germline, CDR1 is DFQATT and CDR2 is SNEGSKA (reference sequence). The CDR3 sequence is 13 residues long. V was pared by 6 bases and J by 8 bases, with 19 bases between. DNA for the CDR3: TGCAGTGCCCGGGGGGGGTTTGGAAGCGAAGCTTTCTTT. Translating gives CSARGGFGSEAFF.

This clonotype was counted many times. The chain joins TRBV9 to TRBJ1-1, with D unclear. This CDR3 has 14 amino acids. The V end lost 6 bases, the J end lost 0 bases, and 12 bases lay between the germline ends. CDR1 is SGDLS and CDR2 is YYNGEE in the germline V gene. The CDR3 is CASTASLVNTEAFF. The CDR3 DNA sequence: TGTGCCAGCACCGCCTCCCTGGTGAACACTGAAGCTTTCTTT.

This clonotype occurred many times. The chain joins TRBV20-1 to TRBJ2-4, with a weak D call TRBD1 (6 bases). The CDR3 contains 13 residues. V lost 1 base, J lost 3 bases, and 7 bases lay in between. The germline gives CDR1 DFQATT, CDR2 SNEGSKA (reference sequence). The DNA of the CDR3 is TGCAGTGCTAGAGCAGGGGACAAAAACATTCAGTACTTC. As protein: CSARAGDKNIQYF.

This clonotype was detected many times. The chain couples TRBV9 to TRBJ1-6; D remains unclear. The CDR3 sequence is 13 residues long. Trimming removed 0 bases at V and 6 bases at J, with 4 bases between. Germline CDR1 and CDR2: SGDLS and YYNGEE. The CDR3 reads CASSVVLNSPLHF. The CDR3 coding sequence is TGTGCCAGCAGCGTAGTCCTTAATTCACCCCTCCACTTT.